Listed here are 15 T cell receptor beta chains from one sample, sequenced in a study of technical replicates of blood from a few donors. Some clones are missing from TCRdb's copy, which holds only in-frame ones; the method was immunoSEQ multiplex PCR. The sample yields 87,000 or so clones, 92% seen once. The sample comprised T cells isolated from PBMCs. These TCRs come from a human donor in good health.

The chain is built from TRBV19 and TRBJ1-2; TRBD1 matches 7 bases. This CDR3 contains 14 residues. Germline trimming cut 6 bases from V and 5 bases from J; bases unmatched to any gene: 9. Germline-derived CDR1 and CDR2 are LNHDA and SQIVND (reference sequence). The CDR3 DNA reads TGTGCCAGTAGGAGGACAGGTAGCATGTATGGCTACACCTTC. It translates to CASRRTGSMYGYTF.

This chain connects TRBV27 to TRBJ1-2; 11 bases align to TRBD1. V gave up 4 bases and J gave up 4 bases; unmatched junction bases: 5. Per the germline V gene, CDR1 is MNHEY and CDR2 is SMNVEV (reference sequence). This CDR3 has 15 amino acids. CDR3 amino acids: CASSWTGGASYGYTF. CDR3 DNA: TGTGCCAGCAGTTGGACAGGGGGCGCGAGCTATGGCTACACCTTC.

The V gene is TRBV2, the J gene TRBJ1-2; a weak D match, TRBD1 (5 bases). V was trimmed by 7 bases and J by 5 bases, leaving 17 bases between them. Germline CDR1 is SNHLY and CDR2 is FYNNEI. The CDR3 has 14 residues. This chain's CDR3 is CASNPGGTKYGYTF. In nucleotides, the CDR3 is TGTGCCAGCAACCCCGGGGGGACCAAATATGGCTACACCTTC.

J is TRBJ1-2 and V is TRBV6-5, with 10 nucleotides matching TRBD1. J was trimmed by 5 bases and V by 8 bases; bases with no gene match: 11. Germline CDR1 reads MNHEY; CDR2 reads SVGAGI. This CDR3 is 15 amino acids long. The CDR3 coding sequence is TGTGCCAGCTCCCACTCCGGGACAGGGGATTATGGCTACACCTTC. Its translation: CASSHSGTGDYGYTF.

This clone was picked up one time. V usage is TRBV2 and J usage is TRBJ2-5, with a weak D call TRBD1 (5 bases). The CDR3 is 14 residues long. Trimming removed 3 bases at V and 5 bases at J, with 13 bases between. Per germline, CDR1 SNHLY and CDR2 FYNNEI. The CDR3, as DNA: TGTGCCAGCAGTGATCAGGGAATCGGGGAGACCCAGTACTTC. This gives the protein CASSDQGIGETQYF. The full variable domain, in which reference TRBV2 and TRBJ2-5 provide the parts outside the CDR3, is EPEVTQTPSHQVTQMGQEVILRCVPISNHLYFYWYRQILGQKVEFLVSFYNNEISEKSEIFDDQFSVERPDGSNFTLKIRSTKLEDSAMYFCASSDQGIGETQYFGPGTRLLVL.

V is TRBV27 and J is TRBJ2-1, with D possibly TRBD2 on 5 matching bases. Trimming removed 5 bases from V and 3 bases from J, with 20 bases in between. Looked up from germline, CDR1 is MNHEY and CDR2 is SMNVEV (reference sequence). The CDR3 consists of 17 residues. The CDR3 region is CASSTRLSEHLYNEQFF. The CDR3 DNA sequence: TGTGCCAGCAGTACCCGACTAAGCGAGCACCTCTACAATGAGCAGTTCTTC.

The V call is TRBV5-4, the J call TRBJ1-1; D gene unclear. Germline V lookup: CDR1 SGHNT, CDR2 YYREEE (reference sequence). V was shortened by 2 bases and J by 7 bases, with 9 bases between the two germline ends. The CDR3 loop spans 12 amino acids. CDR3 in amino acids: CASSFGDGEAFF. CDR3 coding DNA: TGTGCCAGCAGCTTCGGTGATGGTGAAGCTTTCTTT.

The chain carries TRBV9 and TRBJ2-5; TRBD1 aligns across 7 bases. Germline lookup yields CDR1 SGDLS and CDR2 YYNGEE. This CDR3 comprises 16 residues. The trim removed 4 bases at V and 1 base at J, leaving 10 bases unmatched. The CDR3 nucleotides are TGTGCCAGCAGCTCGCGACAGGGCTTATTCCAAGAGACCCAGTACTTC. This codes for CASSSRQGLFQETQYF.

The rearrangement links TRBV7-6 to TRBJ2-7, with 12 positions matching TRBD2. The ends lost 6 bases at V and 5 bases at J; junction bases unmatched: 8. The V gene's germline CDR1 is SGHVS and CDR2 FNYEAQ. The CDR3 has 15 residues. As DNA, the CDR3 is TGTGCCAGCAGTAACCTAGCGGGGGGGCCTGACGAGCAGTACTTC. This translates into CASSNLAGGPDEQYF.

V is TRBV5-1 and J is TRBJ2-7; D is undetermined. Trimming removed 0 bases at V and 5 bases at J, with 12 bases between. The CDR3 length is 14 residues. Germline loops: CDR1 SGHRS, CDR2 YFSETQ. The CDR3: CASSLDSGFDEQYF. CDR3 nucleotides: TGCGCCAGCAGCTTGGATTCCGGGTTCGACGAGCAGTACTTC.

V is TRBV4-1 and J is TRBJ1-1; TRBD1 is a possible D gene (6 bases). V was cut by 8 bases and J by 10 bases, with 41 bases left in between. The CDR3 runs to 20 residues. Per germline, CDR1 MGHRA and CDR2 YSYEKL. The CDR3 sequence: CASLPLSTAPNRVPLSGAFF. The CDR3 region has the DNA TGCGCCAGCCTCCCCCTATCTACGGCTCCAAACAGGGTACCCCTAAGTGGAGCTTTCTTT.

V and J are TRBV28 and TRBJ1-1; 7 bases fit TRBD1. The V and J ends lost 5 bases and 7 bases, in that order; junction bases with no gene match: 4. The CDR3 totals 12 residues. Germline loops: CDR1 MDHEN, CDR2 SYDVKM. The CDR3: CASSPRQGEAFF. The DNA of the CDR3 is TGTGCCAGCAGTCCACGACAGGGTGAAGCTTTCTTT.

This chain joins TRBV5-5 and TRBJ1-1; a weak D match, TRBD1 (6 bases). The ends were cut back, 1 base at V and 6 bases at J, with 13 bases in the middle. The CDR3 has 14 residues. Germline lookup yields CDR1 SGHKS and CDR2 YYEKEE (reference sequence). This CDR3 is CASSLFRGGPEAFF. Written as DNA, the CDR3 is TGTGCCAGCAGCTTGTTCAGGGGCGGCCCTGAAGCTTTCTTT. Using reference TRBV5-5 and TRBJ1-1 for the parts outside the CDR3, the full variable domain is DAGVTQSPTHLIKTRGQQVTLRCSPISGHKSVSWYQQVLGQGPQFIFQYYEKEERGRGNFPDRFSARQFPNYSSELNVNALLLGDSALYLCASSLFRGGPEAFFGQGTRLTVV.

J is TRBJ2-5 and V is TRBV6-1, with D perhaps TRBD2 (6 bases). The V gene lost 8 bases and the J gene lost 5 bases, with 15 bases spanning the gap. This CDR3 comprises 13 residues. Germline lookup yields CDR1 MNHNS and CDR2 SASEGT. The CDR3 region is CASLRGSGETQYF. The CDR3 DNA is TGTGCCAGCCTACGGGGGTCCGGTGAGACCCAGTACTTC.

The rearrangement uses TRBV28 and TRBJ2-1; no clear D. This CDR3 has 13 residues. V lost 3 bases to trimming and J lost 3 bases, with 6 bases between them. CDR1 and CDR2 from the germline V gene are MDHEN and SYDVKM. CDR3 loop: CASSFSGYNEQFF. CDR3 bases: TGTGCCAGCAGTTTTTCAGGCTACAATGAGCAGTTCTTC.